A single T cell receptor beta chain is shown here with its context. Researchers generated TCR beta cDNA from around 510 ng of total RNA, relying on a constant-region primer. Slightly modified ARM-PCR, run as three nested multiplex PCR rounds, produced the TCR beta libraries. Forward primers for TRBV1-TRBV30 and a C-beta reverse primer served the first two PCR rounds, at approximately 10 cycles each. In TCRdb, the multiplex PCR reads were re-called with MiXCR into one record per CDR3 protein. The data contain 30,000 to 35,000 distinct CDR3 sequences, 76% of them seen just once; the ten biggest clones take up under 40%. Trimming shortened V by 5 bases and J by 9 bases, and 22 bases separated the two germline ends. This CDR3 contains 16 residues. The germline V gene encodes CDR1 SGHAT and CDR2 FQNNGV. RNA and DNA were co-extracted from about 19-30 mg of unsorted bulk tissue. Chronic HBV infection was present in the patients, who were treatment-naive. Over 80% of the cells in every tumor sample were viable tumor cells.

This sample is drawn from a study of tumor-infiltrating lymphocytes in primary liver carcinoma. The V call is TRBV11-2, the J call TRBJ1-4; D gene uncertain. Sequencing used liver tumor tissue from sampling region 5. Stated subset: tumor region T5, tumor centre. The clonotype comes from a man aged 35-49 years with primary liver carcinoma and hepatitis B virus infection. The CDR3 loop reads CASSKIPGGTSKKLFF. The CDR3 DNA sequence: TGTGCCAGCAGCAAGATTCCAGGAGGAACAAGCAAAAAACTGTTTTTT.